Sequencing of this T cell receptor (beta chain) was carried out in a study of blood T cell repertoires in COVID-19. Study overall: The study drew acute and convalescent COVID-19 samples from the United States, Italy and Spain. From T cells, B-cell-depleted T cells, or PBMCs came the material, which was cDNA or gDNA.

V shed 6 bases and J shed 0 bases, with 18 bases lying between them. This CDR3 spans 16 amino acids. In germline, CDR1 is MNHEY, CDR2 SMNVEV (reference sequence). TCRdb's copy holds only in-frame clones and misses some; the assay was immunoSEQ multiplex PCR. The table shows about 220,000 clones, with over 70% occurring only once. This TCR was sampled from a woman aged 50 to 60 with acute or convalescent COVID-19. The V gene is TRBV27, the J gene TRBJ2-7, with a tentative D call TRBD2 (5 bases). What was sequenced was peripheral blood. The CDR3 reads CASSPLDSQSSYEQYF. The CDR3 DNA is TGTGCCAGCAGCCCCTTGGACTCTCAGAGCTCCTACGAGCAGTACTTC.